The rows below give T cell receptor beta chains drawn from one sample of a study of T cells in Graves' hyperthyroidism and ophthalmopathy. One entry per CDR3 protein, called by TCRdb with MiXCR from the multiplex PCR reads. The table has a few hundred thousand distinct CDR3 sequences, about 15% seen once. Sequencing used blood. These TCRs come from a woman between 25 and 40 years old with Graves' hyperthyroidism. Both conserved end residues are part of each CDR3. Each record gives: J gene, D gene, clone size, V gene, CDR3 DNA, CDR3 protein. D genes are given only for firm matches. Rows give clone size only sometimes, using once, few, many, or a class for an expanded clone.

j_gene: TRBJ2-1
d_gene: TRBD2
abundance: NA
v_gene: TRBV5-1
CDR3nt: TGCGCCAGCAGCCCCAGTGGGGCGGGAGGCTACAATGAGCAGTTCTTC
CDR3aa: CASSPSGAGGYNEQFF

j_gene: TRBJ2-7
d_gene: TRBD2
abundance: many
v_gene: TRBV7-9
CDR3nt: TGTGCCAGCAGCTCCTCCGGGACTAGCGTTACCGAGCAGTACTTC
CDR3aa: CASSSSGTSVTEQYF

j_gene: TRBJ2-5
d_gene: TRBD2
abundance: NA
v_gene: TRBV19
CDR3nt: TGTGCCAGTAGTGGGGTGGGACTAGACCAAGAGACCCAGTACTTC
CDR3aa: CASSGVGLDQETQYF

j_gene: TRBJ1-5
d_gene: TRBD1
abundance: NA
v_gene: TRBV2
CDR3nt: TGTGCCAGCAGATTAGACAGGGTTTACAATCAGCCCCAGCATTTT
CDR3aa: CASRLDRVYNQPQHF

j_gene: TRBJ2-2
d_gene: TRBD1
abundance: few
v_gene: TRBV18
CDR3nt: TGTGCCAGCTCACCCGGGACAGGGAGCACCGGGGAGCTGTTTTTT
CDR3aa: CASSPGTGSTGELFF

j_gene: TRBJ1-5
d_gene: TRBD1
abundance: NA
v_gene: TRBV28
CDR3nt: TGTGCCAGCAGTTTGAGGACAGGCTTACGCAATCAGCCCCAGCATTTT
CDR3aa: CASSLRTGLRNQPQHF

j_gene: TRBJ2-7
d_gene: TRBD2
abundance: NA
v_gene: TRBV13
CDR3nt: TGTGCCAGCACCACTTCTACACATAGCGGGATTATCGACGAGCAGTACTTC
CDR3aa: CASTTSTHSGIIDEQYF

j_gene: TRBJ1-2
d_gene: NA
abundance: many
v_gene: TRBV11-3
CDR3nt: TGTGCCAGCAGCTTAGATCGGGACAACTATGGCTACACCTTC
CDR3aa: CASSLDRDNYGYTF

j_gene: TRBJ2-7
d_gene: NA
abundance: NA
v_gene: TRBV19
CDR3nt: TGTGCCAGTAGTATAACCGGGACAAAGAGCCACGAGCAGTACTTC
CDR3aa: CASSITGTKSHEQYF

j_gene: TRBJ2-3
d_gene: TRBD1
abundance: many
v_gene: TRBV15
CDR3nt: TGTGCCACCAGCAGAGAGCGACAGGGGCAGGGAGATACGCAGTATTTT
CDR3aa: CATSRERQGQGDTQYF

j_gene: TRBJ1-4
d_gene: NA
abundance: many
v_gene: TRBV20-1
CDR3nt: TGCAGTGCTCACCTAGACGGGGGATCAAGCGAAAAACTGTTTTTT
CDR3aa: CSAHLDGGSSEKLFF

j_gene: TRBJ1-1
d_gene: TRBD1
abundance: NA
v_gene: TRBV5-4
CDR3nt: TGTGCCAGCAGCTTGGGAGGGACAGTAAACACTGAAGCTTTCTTT
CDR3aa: CASSLGGTVNTEAFF

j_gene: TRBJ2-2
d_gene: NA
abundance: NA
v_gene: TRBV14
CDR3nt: TGTGCCAGCAGCTCGATTCTGGCAGGGAACACCGGGGAGCTGTTTTTT
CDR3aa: CASSSILAGNTGELFF

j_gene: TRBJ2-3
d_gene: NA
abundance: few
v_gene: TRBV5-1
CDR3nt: TGCGCCAGCAGAGAGGGGACCACAGATACGCAGTATTTT
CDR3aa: CASREGTTDTQYF

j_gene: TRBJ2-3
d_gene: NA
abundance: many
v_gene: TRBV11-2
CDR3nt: TGTGCCAGCAGCTTACCACCCCCCCGGAGAGATACGCAGTATTTT
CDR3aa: CASSLPPPRRDTQYF

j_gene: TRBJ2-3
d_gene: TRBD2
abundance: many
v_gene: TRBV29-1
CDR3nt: TGCAGCGTTGGGGGACTAGCAGATACGCAGTATTTT
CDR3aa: CSVGGLADTQYF

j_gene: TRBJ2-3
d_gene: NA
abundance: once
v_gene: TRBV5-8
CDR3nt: TGTGCCCCCACCCGCACAGATACGCAGTATTTT
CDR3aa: CAPTRTDTQYF

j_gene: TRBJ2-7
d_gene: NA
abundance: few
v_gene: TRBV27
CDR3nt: TGTGCCAGGACTCCGGGGTTTGGGGAAAAATCCTACGAGCAGTACTTC
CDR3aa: CARTPGFGEKSYEQYF

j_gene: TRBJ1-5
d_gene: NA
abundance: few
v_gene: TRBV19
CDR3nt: TGTGCCAGTATGATAGGGGTGAATCAGCCCCAGCATTTT
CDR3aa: CASMIGVNQPQHF

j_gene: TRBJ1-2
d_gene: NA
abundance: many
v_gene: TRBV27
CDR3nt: TGTGCCAGCAGTTCATCAGACCTACCTTATGGCTACACCTTC
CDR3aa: CASSSSDLPYGYTF

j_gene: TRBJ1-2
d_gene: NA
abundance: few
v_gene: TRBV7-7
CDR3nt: TGTGCCAGCAGCCCAACTTCCAGCCGAGTAAACTATGGCTACACCTTC
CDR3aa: CASSPTSSRVNYGYTF

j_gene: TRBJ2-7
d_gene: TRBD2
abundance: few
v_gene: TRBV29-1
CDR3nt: TGCAGCGCCGCTGCGGGGGGGGGGGAGCAGTACTTC
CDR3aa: CSAAAGGGEQYF

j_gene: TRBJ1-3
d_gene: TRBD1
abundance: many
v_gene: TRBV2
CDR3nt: TGTGCCAGCAGGGGACAGTATCCTGGAAACACCATATATTTT
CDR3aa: CASRGQYPGNTIYF

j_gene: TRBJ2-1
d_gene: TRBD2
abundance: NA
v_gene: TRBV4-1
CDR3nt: TGCGCCAGCGAGGGGCAGGGTGGCGGGAGCTCCTACAATGAGCAGTTCTTC
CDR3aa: CASEGQGGGSSYNEQFF

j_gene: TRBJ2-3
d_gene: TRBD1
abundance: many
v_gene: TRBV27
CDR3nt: TGTGCCAGCAGTCCCACCTGGACAGGACCCACAGATACGCAGTATTTT
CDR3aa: CASSPTWTGPTDTQYF